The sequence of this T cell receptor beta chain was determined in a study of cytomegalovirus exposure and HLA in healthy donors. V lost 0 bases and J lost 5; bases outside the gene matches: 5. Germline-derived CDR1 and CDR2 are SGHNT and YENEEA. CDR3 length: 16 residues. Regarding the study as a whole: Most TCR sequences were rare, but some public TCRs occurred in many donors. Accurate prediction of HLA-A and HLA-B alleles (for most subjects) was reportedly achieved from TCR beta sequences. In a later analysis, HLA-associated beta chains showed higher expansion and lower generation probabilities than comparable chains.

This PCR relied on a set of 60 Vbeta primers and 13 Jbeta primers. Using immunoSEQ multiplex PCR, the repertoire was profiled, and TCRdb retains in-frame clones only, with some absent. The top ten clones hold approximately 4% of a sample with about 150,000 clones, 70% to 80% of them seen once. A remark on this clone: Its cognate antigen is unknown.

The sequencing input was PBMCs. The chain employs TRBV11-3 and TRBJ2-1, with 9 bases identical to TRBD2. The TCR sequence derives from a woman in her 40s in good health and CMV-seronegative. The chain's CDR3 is CASSLDGRGGDNEQFF. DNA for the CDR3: TGTGCCAGCAGCTTAGATGGGCGGGGGGGGGACAATGAGCAGTTCTTC.